One sample yielded the 32 T cell receptor beta chains listed below, sequenced in a study of blood T cell repertoires in COVID-19. Clones were sequenced by immunoSEQ multiplex PCR, and TCRdb holds only the in-frame ones, with some missing. The repertoire holds 50,000 to 75,000 clones, with about 70% as singletons. Material for sequencing was peripheral blood. The receptors come from an elderly woman with acute or convalescent COVID-19.

The V gene is TRBV19, the J gene TRBJ2-2; 8 nucleotides line up with TRBD1. The germline V gene has CDR1 LNHDA and CDR2 SQIVND (reference sequence). J gave up 5 bases and V 7 bases, and 6 bases lay outside the gene matches. This CDR3 contains 14 residues. In DNA, the CDR3 is TGTGCCAGTACGGTCACAGGGGGTACCGGGGAGCTGTTTTTT. Translating it yields CASTVTGGTGELFF.

This chain links TRBV10-3 with TRBJ2-3, with 12 nucleotides matching TRBD2. V shed 8 bases and J 0 bases; nucleotides not matched to a gene: 0. The germline V gene encodes CDR1 ENHRY and CDR2 SYGVKD. The CDR3 loop spans 14 amino acids. The CDR3 DNA reads TGTGCCATCGGACTAGCGGGAAGCACAGATACGCAGTATTTT. It yields the protein CAIGLAGSTDTQYF.

On this clone: This sample also contains other DNA sequences that code for the same CDR3. The chain employs TRBV4-2 and TRBJ1-5; possibly TRBD1 for D (5 bases). This CDR3 is 14 amino acids long. Trimming took off 1 base at V and 4 bases at J, with 8 bases between the two ends. CDR1 is LGHNA and CDR2 is YNFKEQ in the germline V gene. The CDR3 protein is CASSQGQLNQPQHF. The CDR3 coding sequence is TGTGCCAGCAGCCAAGGACAGTTAAATCAGCCCCAGCATTTT.

The chain links TRBV7-9 to TRBJ1-1; D unresolved. This CDR3 has 14 residues. V lost 5 bases, J lost 0 bases, and 10 bases lay in between. CDR1 SEHNR and CDR2 FQNEAQ come from the germline V gene (reference sequence). In DNA form, the CDR3 reads TGTGCCAGCAGCCCCGCAACAGTGAACACTGAAGCTTTCTTT. Its translation: CASSPATVNTEAFF.

V gene TRBV6-5 combines with J gene TRBJ1-1; no definite D call. V was cut by 2 bases and J by 1 base, with 5 bases left in between. Germline V gives CDR1 MNHEY, CDR2 SVGAGI. The CDR3 runs 13 residues. CDR3 protein: CASSYVQNTEAFF. DNA for the CDR3: TGTGCCAGCAGTTACGTTCAGAACACTGAAGCTTTCTTT.

This clone was seen a single time. The rearrangement links TRBV28 to TRBJ2-7; 7 bases map to TRBD1. This CDR3 comprises 15 residues. Per the germline V gene, CDR1 is MDHEN and CDR2 is SYDVKM. Unmatched junction bases numbered 10, after V lost 5 bases and J lost 3 bases. This CDR3 is CASSLTGVMVYEQYF. Written as DNA, the CDR3 is TGTGCCAGCAGTCTTACAGGGGTCATGGTCTACGAGCAGTACTTC.

The V gene is TRBV2, the J gene TRBJ2-1, with a possible D match to TRBD2 (6 bases). The CDR3 extends over 15 amino acids. Trimming pared 6 bases from V and 7 bases from J, leaving 19 bases between. Germline-derived CDR1 and CDR2 are SNHLY and FYNNEI. The CDR3 DNA sequence: TGTGCCAGCAGGGGCGGGACTCAGAGTTTGAATGAGCAGTTCTTC. Protein sequence: CASRGGTQSLNEQFF.

CDR3 protein: CASSLPGGGETQYF. The CDR3 DNA follows: TGCGCCAGCAGCTTGCCCGGAGGTGGAGAGACCCAGTACTTC. This chain joins TRBV5-1 and TRBJ2-5, with a possible D match to TRBD2 (5 bases). From germline, CDR1 is SGHRS and CDR2 YFSETQ. V shed 1 base and J shed 4 bases, with 11 bases lying between them. The CDR3 sequence is 14 residues long.

The chain recombines TRBV28 with TRBJ1-2; TRBD1 is a possible D gene (6 bases). The V and J ends lost 3 bases and 7 bases respectively, with 18 bases between them. Germline CDR1 reads MDHEN; CDR2 reads SYDVKM. This CDR3 region has 15 residues. The CDR3 DNA follows: TGTGCCAGCAGTTTGGCGGTTGGGGGAGGGGGTGGCTACACCTTC. This gives the protein CASSLAVGGGGGYTF.

This clone was seen a few times. The rearrangement joins TRBV5-4 to TRBJ1-2; the match to TRBD1 covers 7 bases. Germline V lookup: CDR1 SGHNT, CDR2 YYREEE (reference sequence). CDR3 length: 15 residues. V was pared by 4 bases and J by 3 bases, with 9 bases of the junction left unmatched. CDR3 loop: CASSPQGTSYYGYTF. CDR3 in DNA: TGTGCCAGCAGCCCACAGGGGACAAGTTACTATGGCTACACCTTC.

The V and J genes are TRBV9 and TRBJ2-2; 8 bases agree with TRBD2. V shed 4 bases, J shed 5 bases, and the junction held 16 bases outside the gene matches. CDR1 and CDR2 (germline): SGDLS, YYNGEE. This CDR3 region has 18 residues. The CDR3 region is CASSRPSGGGKNTGELFF. The CDR3, as DNA: TGTGCCAGCAGCCGCCCAAGCGGGGGCGGGAAGAATACCGGGGAGCTGTTTTTT. The full variable domain, its missing parts supplied by reference TRBV9 and TRBJ2-2, is DSGVTQTPKHLITATGQRVTLRCSPRSGDLSVYWYQQSLDQGLQFLIQYYNGEERAKGNILERFSAQQFPDLHSELNLSSLELGDSALYFCASSRPSGGGKNTGELFFGEGSRLTVL.

This chain uses TRBV5-5 with TRBJ2-1, with TRBD1 matching over 10 bases. Losses at the gene ends were 3 bases for V and 9 bases for J; bases not matched to a gene: 6. The CDR3 spans 14 residues. The germline V gene has CDR1 SGHKS and CDR2 YYEKEE (reference sequence). The CDR3 DNA reads TGTGCCAGCAGCTCCCGGGACAGGGGAGTTGAGCAGTTCTTC. Translation gives CASSSRDRGVEQFF.

The chain recombines TRBV19 with TRBJ1-5; 9 nucleotides line up with TRBD1. Per the germline V gene, CDR1 is LNHDA and CDR2 is SQIVND (reference sequence). The CDR3 spans 15 residues. V was pared by 5 bases and J by 7 bases, with 9 bases of the junction left unmatched. CDR3 protein: CASSLRDRALQPQHF. CDR3 DNA: TGTGCCAGTAGTCTCCGGGACAGGGCCCTCCAGCCCCAGCATTTT.

About this clone: Additional DNA sequences in this sample encode the identical CDR3. The CDR3 coding sequence is TGTGCCAGCAGTTTAAGGCGGGGCACAGATACGCAGTATTTT. The encoded protein is CASSLRRGTDTQYF. The rearrangement joins TRBV28 to TRBJ2-3; possibly TRBD2 for D (5 bases). The CDR3 is 14 residues long. V gave up 2 bases and J gave up 1 base, with 7 bases separating them. Germline V lookup: CDR1 MDHEN, CDR2 SYDVKM.

The V gene is TRBV6-5, the J gene TRBJ1-1; D remains unclear. The CDR3 has 15 residues. Trimming took off 0 bases at V and 2 bases at J, with 10 bases between the two ends. In germline, CDR1 is MNHEY, CDR2 SVGAGI. Here the CDR3 reads CASSYSLHLNTEAFF. The CDR3 coding sequence is TGTGCCAGCAGTTACTCGTTACACCTTAACACTGAAGCTTTCTTT.

This sequence joins TRBV18 and TRBJ2-6; perhaps TRBD1 as D (5 bases). This CDR3 region has 15 residues. The V gene's germline CDR1 is KGHSH and CDR2 LQKENI. V was trimmed by 4 bases and J by 2 bases, leaving 9 bases between them. The CDR3 nucleotides are TGTGCCAGCTCACAGACAGATGCTGGGGCCAACGTCCTGACTTTC. It codes for CASSQTDAGANVLTF. Complete variable domain (other parts from reference TRBV18 and TRBJ2-6): NAGVMQNPRHLVRRRGQEARLRCSPMKGHSHVYWYRQLPEEGLKFMVYLQKENIIDESGMPKERFSAEFPKEGPSILRIQQVVRGDSAAYFCASSQTDAGANVLTFGAGSRLTVL.

Many counts were recorded for this clone. The V and J genes are TRBV7-9 and TRBJ2-7; 9 positions match TRBD2. V was pared by 5 bases and J by 6 bases, with 11 bases of the junction left unmatched. Germline CDR1 reads SEHNR; CDR2 reads FQNEAQ (reference sequence). This CDR3 is 15 amino acids long. The DNA for the CDR3 is TGTGCCAGCAGCGCAGGGACTAGCTCTCTCGGCGAGCAGTACTTC. It encodes CASSAGTSSLGEQYF.

The chain combines TRBV25-1 with TRBJ1-4; D not certain. Trimming pared 7 bases from V and 5 bases from J, leaving 8 bases between. Germline CDR1 is MGHDK and CDR2 is SYGVNS. The CDR3 is 12 residues long. The CDR3 sequence: CASTLGNEKLFF. The DNA of the CDR3 is TGTGCCAGCACCCTCGGGAATGAAAAACTGTTTTTT.

As to this clone: This CDR3 fails to terminate in the conserved phenylalanine or tryptophan, so it likely reflects a read error. It is unclear where the CDR3 begins or ends on the DNA, so no DNA is shown, and the CDR3 is as TCRdb lists it. The V call is TRBV24-1, the J call TRBJ2-3; no check of the table's D call, TRBD2, against the DNA was made. The CDR3 contains 10 residues when both ends are counted. Per the germline V gene, CDR1 is KGHDR and CDR2 is SFDVKD. The CDR3 sequence: CATFEGGQGE.

This clone has only a few counts. This chain connects TRBV7-2 to TRBJ2-5, with 7 positions matching TRBD1. Germline CDR1 is SGHTA and CDR2 is FQGNSA. This CDR3 contains 16 residues. V was pared by 1 base and J by 4 bases, with 9 bases of the junction left unmatched. CDR3 DNA sequence: TGTGCCAGCAGCTTAGGGGACAGCTTAGGGACAGAGACCCAGTACTTC. Translated: CASSLGDSLGTETQYF.

V and J are TRBV19 and TRBJ1-1; 7 bases line up with TRBD1. CDR1 is LNHDA, CDR2 SQIVND, per germline (reference sequence). The CDR3 length is 14 residues. The junction had 7 bases not matched to a gene; V was cut back by 5 bases and J by 4 bases. CDR3 DNA sequence: TGTGCCAGTAGTTTAACAGGGGATGTCACTGAAGCTTTCTTT. Translation: CASSLTGDVTEAFF. Full variable domain (outside the CDR3, taken from reference TRBV19 and TRBJ1-1): DGGITQSPKYLFRKEGQNVTLSCEQNLNHDAMYWYRQDPGQGLRLIYYSQIVNDFQKGDIAEGYSVSREKKESFPLTVTSAQKNPTAFYLCASSLTGDVTEAFFGQGTRLTVV.

This clone was detected only a few times. This rearrangement joins TRBV28 to TRBJ2-1, with 7 positions matching TRBD2. Per germline, CDR1 MDHEN and CDR2 SYDVKM. This CDR3 is 14 amino acids long. Unmatched junction bases numbered 9, after V lost 3 bases and J lost 10 bases. CDR3 DNA: TGTGCCAGCAGTTTCGCCACTAGCGCCCCCGAGCAGTTCTTC. Translated, it gives CASSFATSAPEQFF.

The chain carries TRBV14 and TRBJ1-1, with D perhaps matching TRBD1 (6 bases). The germline CDR1 and CDR2 sequences are SGHDN and FVKESK. This CDR3 is built from 13 residues. Trimming took off 5 bases at V and 6 bases at J, with 13 bases between the two ends. The CDR3 coding sequence is TGTGCCAGCAGCTCCCAGCAGGGGTCTGAAGCTTTCTTT. Protein product: CASSSQQGSEAFF. Looking up the rest from reference TRBV14 and TRBJ1-1 gives the full variable domain: EAGVTQFPSHSVIEKGQTVTLRCDPISGHDNLYWYRRVMGKEIKFLLHFVKESKQDESGMPNNRFLAERTGGTYSTLKVQPAELEDSGVYFCASSSQQGSEAFFGQGTRLTVV.

The genes are TRBV7-2 and TRBJ2-7; TRBD1 agrees at 11 bases. The V gene's germline CDR1 is SGHTA and CDR2 FQGNSA. The CDR3 length is 15 residues. V dropped 4 bases and J dropped 2; count of bases not matched to a gene: 4. The chain's CDR3 is CASSSPGQGAYEQYF. In DNA form, the CDR3 reads TGTGCCAGCAGCTCCCCGGGACAGGGGGCCTACGAGCAGTACTTC.

The chain carries TRBV29-1 and TRBJ2-1; 8 bases match TRBD1. CDR3 length equals 14 residues. Germline V CDR1 and CDR2: SQVTM, ANQGSEA. The V gene end was trimmed by 5 bases and the J gene end by 9 bases; junction bases not matched to a gene: 12. The DNA of the CDR3 is TGCAGCGTTCGCATGTCAGGGGGCGGCGGTGAGCAGTTCTTC. Translated: CSVRMSGGGGEQFF.

There are a few counts of this clone. The chain is built from TRBV19 and TRBJ2-7; the D is unclear. CDR3 size: 15 residues. Trimming removed 1 base at V and 6 bases at J, with 16 bases between. In germline, CDR1 is LNHDA, CDR2 SQIVND (reference sequence). This CDR3 reads CASSIANNLRVEQYF. Written as DNA, the CDR3 is TGTGCCAGTAGTATAGCCAACAACCTCCGGGTCGAGCAGTACTTC.

J is TRBJ1-1 and V is TRBV6-5; possible D gene TRBD1, 6 bases. Trimming removed 6 bases from V and 1 base from J, with 9 bases in between. CDR3 length: 13 amino acids. The germline V gene encodes CDR1 MNHEY and CDR2 SVGAGI. CDR3 nucleotide sequence: TGTGCCAGCAGGGCAGGGGCGAACACTGAAGCTTTCTTT. Protein: CASRAGANTEAFF.

The chain uses TRBV18 and TRBJ2-7; the D gene is possibly TRBD2 (6 bases). Germline assignment: CDR1 KGHSH and CDR2 LQKENI. Trimming pared 3 bases from V and 5 bases from J, leaving 14 bases between. CDR3 length: 14 residues. The CDR3 protein is CASSPNGASDEQYF. The CDR3 bases are TGTGCCAGCTCACCCAACGGGGCTAGCGACGAGCAGTACTTC. The full variable domain, its missing parts supplied by reference TRBV18 and TRBJ2-7, is NAGVMQNPRHLVRRRGQEARLRCSPMKGHSHVYWYRQLPEEGLKFMVYLQKENIIDESGMPKERFSAEFPKEGPSILRIQQVVRGDSAAYFCASSPNGASDEQYFGPGTRLTVT.

Only a few counts were recorded for this clone. The chain couples TRBV7-9 to TRBJ1-1; no reliable D call. Germline CDR1 is SEHNR and CDR2 is FQNEAQ (reference sequence). This CDR3 is 12 amino acids long. The ends were cut back, 5 bases at V and 1 base at J, with 5 bases in the middle. CDR3 in amino acids: CASSQQNTEAFF. In nucleotides, the CDR3 is TGTGCCAGCAGCCAACAGAACACTGAAGCTTTCTTT.

CDR3 loop: CASVAGTSNQPQHF. Here the CDR3 DNA reads TGTGCCAGCGTCGCCGGGACTTCCAATCAGCCCCAGCATTTT. This chain links TRBV28 with TRBJ1-5; tentatively, D is TRBD1 (5 bases). V gave up 8 bases and J gave up 3 bases, with 14 bases separating them. This CDR3 has 14 amino acids. CDR1 MDHEN and CDR2 SYDVKM come from the germline V gene.

The V and J genes are TRBV28 and TRBJ1-1; 12 bases are a match to TRBD1. V was pared by 3 bases and J by 8 bases, with 7 bases of the junction left unmatched. In germline, CDR1 is MDHEN, CDR2 SYDVKM. The CDR3 runs to 15 residues. Written as DNA, the CDR3 is TGTGCCAGCAGTTTGGGACAGGGGGCGCAGGGAGAAGCTTTCTTT. As protein: CASSLGQGAQGEAFF.

The genes are TRBV3-1 (or the pseudogene TRBV3-2) and TRBJ1-2, with 7 bases fitting TRBD1. J gave up 13 bases and V 5 bases, and 16 bases lay outside the gene matches. Germline CDR1 LGHDT, CDR2 YNNKEL (reference sequence). This CDR3 contains 14 residues. DNA for the CDR3: TGTGCCAGCAGCATGGAAGGGGACAGAGTCTGCCCCACCTTC. As protein: CASSMEGDRVCPTF.